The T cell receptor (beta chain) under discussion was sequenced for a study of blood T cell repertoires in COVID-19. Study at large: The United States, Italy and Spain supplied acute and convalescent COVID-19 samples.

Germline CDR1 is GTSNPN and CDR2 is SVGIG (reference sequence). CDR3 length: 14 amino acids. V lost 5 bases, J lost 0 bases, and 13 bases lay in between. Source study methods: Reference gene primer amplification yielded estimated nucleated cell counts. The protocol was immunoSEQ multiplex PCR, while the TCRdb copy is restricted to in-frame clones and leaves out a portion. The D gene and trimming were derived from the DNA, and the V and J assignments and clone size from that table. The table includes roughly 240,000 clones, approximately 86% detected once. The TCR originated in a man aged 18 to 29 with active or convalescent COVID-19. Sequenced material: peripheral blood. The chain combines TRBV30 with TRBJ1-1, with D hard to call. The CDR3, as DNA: TGTGCCTGGGGCCCCGTACACCTGAACACTGAAGCTTTCTTT. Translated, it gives CAWGPVHLNTEAFF.